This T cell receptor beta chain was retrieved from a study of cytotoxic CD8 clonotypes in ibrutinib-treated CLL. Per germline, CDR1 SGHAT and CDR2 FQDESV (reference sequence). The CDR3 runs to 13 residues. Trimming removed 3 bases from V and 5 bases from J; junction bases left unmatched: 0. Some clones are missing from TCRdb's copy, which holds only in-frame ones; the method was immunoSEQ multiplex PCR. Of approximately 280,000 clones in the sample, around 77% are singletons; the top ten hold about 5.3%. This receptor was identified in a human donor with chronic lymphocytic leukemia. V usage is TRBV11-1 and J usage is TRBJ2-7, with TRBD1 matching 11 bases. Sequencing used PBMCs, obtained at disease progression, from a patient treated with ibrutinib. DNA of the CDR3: TGTGCCAGCAGCTTGGACAGGGGGCACGAGCAGTACTTC. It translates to CASSLDRGHEQYF.